One TCR beta chain is described in this entry. Its specificity is unknown. Prior to sequencing, the ViraFEST assay stimulated PBMC with viral peptide pools, which expanded the antigen-specific CD4+ T cells. Subsequent to about 10 days of culture, CD4+ T cells were isolated. The cohort was immunized with two doses of either the BNT162b2 or mRNA-1273 vaccine. The data stem from a study of vaccination effects on CD4 cells after COVID-19. V was cut by 5 bases and J by 6 bases, with 10 bases left in between. The CDR3 contains 12 residues. CDR1 and CDR2 (germline): KGHSH, LQKENI. Generated by immunoSEQ multiplex PCR, the TCRdb table keeps only in-frame clones and is missing some. The sample holds approximately 30,000 clones; about 80% are singletons and the top ten take under 1.5%.

The rearrangement joins TRBV18 to TRBJ1-1; D unclear. This receptor was identified in a human donor who received a COVID-19 vaccine. Some clones in this sample may be carry-over from other donors' samples. Sequences were derived from CD4+ T cells from PBMCs cultured with HCoV-NL63 spike peptides, sampled after COVID-19 vaccination. The CDR3 DNA reads TGTGCCAGCTCAGCTACCGGGGCTGAAGCTTTCTTT. This translates into CASSATGAEAFF.